Sequencing of this T cell receptor beta chain was carried out in a study of cytomegalovirus exposure and HLA in healthy donors. Findings and caveats of the study: In vitro, a few CMV-associated chains proved specific for CMV antigens. The listing of roughly 160 TCR beta chains classed them as cytomegalovirus-associated.

The protocol was immunoSEQ multiplex PCR, while the TCRdb copy is restricted to in-frame clones and leaves out a portion. The sample includes fewer than 90,000 clones, less than 90% seen only once; the top ten take around 10%. The CDR3 is 16 residues long. Germline V gene lookup returns CDR1 SGHDT and CDR2 YYEEEE. V gave up 3 bases and J gave up 4 bases, with 17 bases separating them. The donors formed part of the approximately 120-subject validation cohort, distinct from the roughly 700-subject first cohort. On this clone: Its target is unknown.

V gene TRBV5-6 combines with J gene TRBJ1-5, with D possibly being TRBD1 (6 bases). Source material: PBMCs. The TCR sequence derives from a woman aged 18-29 years in good health and CMV-seropositive. CDR3 in DNA: TGTGCCAGCAGCTCCAATTCAGGGGAATGGAATCAGCCCCAGCATTTT. This translates into CASSSNSGEWNQPQHF.